This TCR beta chain was retrieved from a study of graft-versus-host responses after intestinal transplantation (dated by TCRdb to about 2021). For context, the study as a whole: Multivisceral, liver-intestinal, or isolated intestinal transplants were received by the recipients. After intestinal transplantation, graft-versus-host and host-versus-graft alloreactive T cell clones were followed in the graft, circulation and bone marrow using bulk TCR-beta CDR3 sequencing. To identify alloreactive clones, pre-transplant mixed lymphocyte reaction products were sequenced and then compared with unstimulated pre-transplant donor and recipient T cells. Samples from a few later patients were sequenced in-house on an Illumina MiSeq with MiXCR processing rather than by the commercial service. Anti-thymocyte globulin induction was given to all recipients, followed by maintenance tacrolimus and steroids for two to four years. A peak of at least 4% donor T cells among recipient peripheral blood mononuclear cells was the definition used for donor T cell macrochimerism. The cohort enrolled about two dozen intestinal transplant recipients, one of whom was a retransplant, and a few patients without pretransplant specimens were excluded. Study-level results and caveats: The relatively low number and heterogeneity of intestinal transplant patients limited the conclusions. GvH clones were found in recipient bone marrow, and some of the GvH clones appeared earlier in ileal mucosa or blood, which is consistent with an intestinal mucosal origin. In patients with donor T cell macrochimerism, the allografts had high GvH to HvG T cell clonal ratios. Early after transplant, declines in HvG clones were associated with peak levels of circulating GvH clones.

Blood samples were collected up to 4 times in the first month after transplant and then at least monthly when available. The CDR3 has 14 amino acids, counting the end cysteine and phenylalanine. The CDR3 DNA has 42 bases and is translated from base 1. V was cut back by 6 bases and J by 3 bases, leaving a gap of 14 bases between them. CDR1 SNHLY and CDR2 FYNNEI are derived from the germline V gene. About this clone: The clone's antigen remains unknown. Base qualities are not at hand, and no much larger clone is one base apart.

The library came from the immunoSEQ multiplex PCR assay. For most patients, genomic DNA was subjected to high-throughput TCR-beta CDR3 sequencing by Adaptive Biotechnologies. In the paper's pipeline: TCR sequencing data for over 15 patients were retrieved from Adaptive's ImmunoSEQ software; three other patients were processed with MiXCR and VDJtools. CDR3 nucleotide sequences shared by donor and recipient were removed because the origin of these sequences could not be assigned. Alloreactive clones required at least 2-fold expansion over unstimulated cells and minimum CFSE-low frequency of 0.002% (template counts) or 0.001% (read counts). Mappable clones were those detected in sequenced pre-transplant spleen, lymph node, or MLR CFSE-low populations of the donor or recipient. The cumulative frequency of alloreactive clones was calculated as a percentage of all sequences, weighted by copy number. Entries here come from immuneACCESS through TCRdb and include only in-frame sequences with V and J called. Some clones fail to appear in such tables; in the studies checked, an unresolved V gene covers under half of the shortfall, and the cause of the remainder is unknown. For V, J and clone size, that table is used; D and trimming come from the DNA. The sample table lists around 30,000 clones, roughly 87% of them with a count of one. Under 14% of the sample comes from the top ten.

The source was PBMCs, collected about 15 months after intestinal transplantation. The source of this sequence is a human patient who received an intestinal transplant, so some T cells may come from the graft donor. Recombination joined TRBV2 with TRBJ2-5; no D gene is confidently identified. The nucleotide sequence is TGTGCCAGCAGGCATGACATATGGGAAGAGACCCAGTACTTC. Its protein is CASRHDIWEETQYF.